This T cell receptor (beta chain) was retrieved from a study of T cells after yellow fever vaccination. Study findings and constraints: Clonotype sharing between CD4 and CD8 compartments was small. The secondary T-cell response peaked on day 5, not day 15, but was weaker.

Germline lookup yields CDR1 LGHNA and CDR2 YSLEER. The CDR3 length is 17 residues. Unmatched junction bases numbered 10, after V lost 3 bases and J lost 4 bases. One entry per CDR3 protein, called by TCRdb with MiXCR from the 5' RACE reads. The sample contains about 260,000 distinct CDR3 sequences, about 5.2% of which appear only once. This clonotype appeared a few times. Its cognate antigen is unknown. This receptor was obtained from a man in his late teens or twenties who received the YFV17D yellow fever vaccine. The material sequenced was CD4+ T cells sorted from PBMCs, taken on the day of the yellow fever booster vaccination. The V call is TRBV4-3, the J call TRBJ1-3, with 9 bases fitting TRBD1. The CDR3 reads CASSHPLQGAIGNTIYF. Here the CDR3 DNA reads TGCGCCAGCAGCCACCCACTACAGGGGGCTATCGGAAACACCATATATTTT.